Reported below is one TCR beta chain. The data stem from a study of OX40 agonist ivuxolimab in advanced cancers. The germline V and J ends were trimmed by 5 bases and 10 bases, with 12 bases remaining between them. Germline V gives CDR1 SGHVS, CDR2 FQNEAQ. The CDR3 spans 12 residues. Libraries were prepared by immunoSEQ multiplex PCR; TCRdb keeps only in-frame clonotypes and omits some of them. The sample holds more than 65,000 clones, 85% seen once. The rearrangement uses TRBV7-8 and TRBJ2-1, with D unresolved. The source is an adult with an advanced solid tumor such as melanoma, head and neck, liver or kidney cancer. The sequencing here drew on CD4+ or CD8+ T cells sorted from blood, taken in a trial of the OX40 agonist ivuxolimab. CDR3 sequence reads: CASSQNWVEQFF. CDR3 bases: TGTGCCAGCAGCCAAAATTGGGTGGAGCAGTTCTTC.